This TCR beta chain was sequenced in a study of technical replicates of blood from a few donors. The germline CDR1 and CDR2 sequences are MNHNS and SASEGT. CDR3 length: 14 residues. With 8 bases removed from V and 4 bases from J, the gap between germline ends came to 17 bases. Libraries were prepared by immunoSEQ multiplex PCR; TCRdb keeps only in-frame clonotypes and omits some of them. This table holds more than 95,000 clones, 95% found once. Specimen: T cells isolated from PBMCs. The TCR comes from a human donor in good health. The chain links TRBV6-1 to TRBJ1-2; no clear D gene. DNA for the CDR3: TGTGCCAGCGGGCCTGTAGGTCTTGGCTATGGCTACACCTTC. It yields the protein CASGPVGLGYGYTF.